The rows below give T cell receptor beta chains drawn from one sample of a study of T cells after yellow fever vaccination. From the 5' RACE reads, TCRdb called clonotypes with MiXCR, one entry per CDR3 protein. The sample comprises more than 65,000 distinct CDR3 sequences, approximately 5% of which are singletons, and less than 2.5% rests with the top ten. The sample was CD4+ T cells sorted from PBMCs, taken roughly 15 days after the first yellow fever vaccination. These receptors all stem from a man between 18 and 29 years old who received the YFV17D yellow fever vaccine. Each CDR3 is given with its conserved first and last residue. The D gene is left open where the match is weak. Part of the rows lack a size; the others show once, few, many or a class for expanded clones.

V gene: TRBV7-2; D gene: .; clone size: many; J gene: TRBJ2-3; CDR3 protein: CASSLAHNTDTQYF; CDR3 DNA: TGTGCCAGCAGCTTAGCACACAACACAGATACGCAGTATTTT
V gene: TRBV3-1; D gene: .; clone size: many; J gene: TRBJ2-2; CDR3 protein: CASSRGTNTGELFF; CDR3 DNA: TGTGCCAGCAGCCGGGGTACGAACACCGGGGAGCTGTTTTTT
V gene: TRBV4-3; D gene: .; clone size: many; J gene: TRBJ1-2; CDR3 protein: CASSQERWTYGYTF; CDR3 DNA: TGCGCCAGCAGCCAAGAACGGTGGACCTATGGCTACACCTTC
V gene: TRBV7-3; D gene: .; clone size: many; J gene: TRBJ2-7; CDR3 protein: CASSLTAGWDEQYF; CDR3 DNA: TGTGCCAGCAGCTTAACGGCAGGTTGGGACGAGCAGTACTTC
V gene: TRBV28; D gene: TRBD1; clone size: many; J gene: TRBJ2-5; CDR3 protein: CASTFLGTVGGTQYF; CDR3 DNA: TGTGCCAGCACCTTCCTCGGGACAGTCGGAGGGACCCAGTACTTC
V gene: TRBV4-3; D gene: .; clone size: many; J gene: TRBJ2-1; CDR3 protein: CASSQGYFGDNEQFF; CDR3 DNA: TGCGCCAGCAGCCAAGGCTATTTTGGTGACAATGAGCAGTTCTTC
V gene: TRBV7-7; D gene: .; clone size: many; J gene: TRBJ1-4; CDR3 protein: CASSPTTHSQLFF; CDR3 DNA: TGTGCTAGCAGCCCAACAACTCACAGCCAACTGTTTTTT
V gene: TRBV6-5; D gene: .; clone size: many; J gene: TRBJ2-5; CDR3 protein: CASTFIRGLGETQYF; CDR3 DNA: TGTGCCAGCACCTTTATCAGGGGTTTGGGAGAGACCCAGTACTTC
V gene: TRBV7-2; D gene: .; clone size: many; J gene: TRBJ2-1; CDR3 protein: CASSLQRSSYNEQFF; CDR3 DNA: TGTGCCAGCAGCTTACAGCGGAGCTCCTACAATGAGCAGTTCTTC
V gene: TRBV27; D gene: TRBD1; clone size: many; J gene: TRBJ2-7; CDR3 protein: CASRRAGGSYEQYF; CDR3 DNA: TGTGCCAGCAGAAGAGCAGGGGGCTCCTACGAGCAGTACTTC
V gene: TRBV7-2; D gene: .; clone size: many; J gene: TRBJ2-6; CDR3 protein: CASSPRGRNSGANVLTF; CDR3 DNA: TGTGCCAGCAGCCCCCGTGGGCGAAACTCTGGGGCCAACGTCCTGACTTTC
V gene: TRBV6-5; D gene: .; clone size: many; J gene: TRBJ2-4; CDR3 protein: CASSNQGTAKNIQYF; CDR3 DNA: TGTGCCAGCAGTAATCAAGGAACGGCCAAAAACATTCAGTACTTC
V gene: TRBV7-2; D gene: .; clone size: many; J gene: TRBJ2-2; CDR3 protein: CASRTGDSHTGELFF; CDR3 DNA: TGTGCCAGCAGGACCGGGGACTCTCACACCGGGGAGCTGTTTTTT
V gene: TRBV7-2; D gene: .; clone size: many; J gene: TRBJ2-1; CDR3 protein: CASSLLSSYNEQFF; CDR3 DNA: TGTGCCAGCAGCTTACTGAGCTCCTACAATGAGCAGTTCTTC
V gene: TRBV5-1; D gene: .; clone size: many; J gene: TRBJ2-2; CDR3 protein: CASSFGLTEAGELFF; CDR3 DNA: TGCGCCAGCAGCTTCGGACTTACCGAGGCCGGGGAGCTGTTTTTT
V gene: TRBV6-1; D gene: .; clone size: many; J gene: TRBJ1-6; CDR3 protein: CASSPPSYNSPLHF; CDR3 DNA: TGTGCCAGCAGTCCCCCCTCCTATAATTCACCCCTCCACTTT
V gene: TRBV11-2; D gene: TRBD1; clone size: many; J gene: TRBJ2-1; CDR3 protein: CASSSPGQGIGSYNEQFF; CDR3 DNA: TGTGCCAGCAGCTCGCCGGGACAGGGAATCGGCTCCTACAATGAGCAGTTCTTC
V gene: TRBV5-1; D gene: TRBD1; clone size: many; J gene: TRBJ1-1; CDR3 protein: CASSVQTGSLTEAFF; CDR3 DNA: TGCGCCAGCAGCGTGCAGACAGGGAGTCTCACTGAAGCTTTCTTT
V gene: TRBV20-1; D gene: .; clone size: many; J gene: TRBJ2-7; CDR3 protein: CSARDLNIREQYF; CDR3 DNA: TGCAGTGCTAGAGATTTAAACATCAGGGAGCAGTACTTC
V gene: TRBV6-1; D gene: .; clone size: many; J gene: TRBJ1-3; CDR3 protein: CASSSLEGANTIYF; CDR3 DNA: TGTGCCAGCAGTAGCCTCGAAGGCGCGAACACCATATATTTT
V gene: TRBV3-1; D gene: .; clone size: few; J gene: TRBJ2-6; CDR3 protein: CASSPQGTGANVLTF; CDR3 DNA: TGTGCCAGCAGCCCCCAGGGAACTGGGGCCAACGTCCTGACTTTC
V gene: TRBV5-1; D gene: .; clone size: many; J gene: TRBJ2-5; CDR3 protein: CASSKYASETQYF; CDR3 DNA: TGCGCCAGCAGCAAGTATGCCTCGGAGACCCAGTACTTC
V gene: TRBV6-5; D gene: .; clone size: many; J gene: TRBJ2-2; CDR3 protein: CASSYSLRLPTGELFF; CDR3 DNA: TGTGCCAGCAGTTACTCGCTCCGGTTACCCACCGGGGAGCTGTTTTTT
V gene: TRBV27; D gene: TRBD1; clone size: many; J gene: TRBJ2-6; CDR3 protein: CASSRDSLSGANVLTF; CDR3 DNA: TGTGCCAGCAGTCGGGACAGCCTCTCTGGGGCCAACGTCCTGACTTTC
V gene: TRBV7-2; D gene: .; clone size: many; J gene: TRBJ1-3; CDR3 protein: CASSPHQIDSGNTIYF; CDR3 DNA: TGTGCCAGCAGTCCTCACCAGATAGACTCTGGAAACACCATATATTTT
V gene: TRBV5-1; D gene: .; clone size: many; J gene: TRBJ1-1; CDR3 protein: CASSVRPSPGFEAFF; CDR3 DNA: TGCGCCAGCAGCGTACGCCCCTCTCCTGGATTCGAAGCTTTCTTT
V gene: TRBV12-3/TRBV12-4; D gene: .; clone size: many; J gene: TRBJ1-5; CDR3 protein: CASSPGLNQPQHF; CDR3 DNA: TGTGCCAGCAGCCCAGGTCTTAATCAGCCCCAGCATTTT
V gene: TRBV5-6; D gene: .; clone size: many; J gene: TRBJ2-3; CDR3 protein: CASSSYDTQYF; CDR3 DNA: TGTGCCAGCAGCTCGTACGATACGCAGTATTTT
V gene: TRBV3-1; D gene: .; clone size: many; J gene: TRBJ2-7; CDR3 protein: CASSLLPGTYEQYF; CDR3 DNA: TGTGCCAGCAGCTTATTACCCGGGACGTACGAGCAGTACTTC
V gene: TRBV7-2; D gene: TRBD1; clone size: many; J gene: TRBJ1-5; CDR3 protein: CASSSGPQGFQPQHF; CDR3 DNA: TGTGCCAGCAGCTCCGGACCACAGGGGTTCCAGCCCCAGCATTTT
V gene: TRBV6-1; D gene: TRBD2; clone size: many; J gene: TRBJ2-3; CDR3 protein: CASSEKRGGSTDTQYF; CDR3 DNA: TGTGCCAGCAGTGAGAAGCGGGGGGGGAGCACAGATACGCAGTATTTT
V gene: TRBV6-2/TRBV6-3; D gene: .; clone size: many; J gene: TRBJ1-2; CDR3 protein: CASSRDTTSTNYGYTF; CDR3 DNA: TGTGCCAGCAGTCGGGACACGACCTCCACAAACTATGGCTACACCTTC
V gene: TRBV5-1; D gene: .; clone size: .; J gene: TRBJ2-1; CDR3 protein: CASSLAGTSSYNEQFF; CDR3 DNA: TGCGCCAGCAGCTTGGCCGGGACCAGCTCCTACAATGAGCAGTTCTTC
V gene: TRBV12-5; D gene: .; clone size: many; J gene: TRBJ2-2; CDR3 protein: CASIGGDGELFF; CDR3 DNA: TGTGCTAGTATCGGGGGAGACGGGGAGCTGTTTTTT
V gene: TRBV5-4; D gene: .; clone size: many; J gene: TRBJ2-1; CDR3 protein: CASSSGTDLSSYNEQFF; CDR3 DNA: TGTGCCAGCAGCTCTGGGACTGACTTGAGCTCCTACAATGAGCAGTTCTTC
V gene: TRBV5-4; D gene: TRBD1; clone size: .; J gene: TRBJ2-3; CDR3 protein: CASSGDRYTDTQYF; CDR3 DNA: TGTGCCAGCAGCGGGGACAGATACACAGATACGCAGTATTTT
V gene: TRBV5-4; D gene: TRBD1; clone size: many; J gene: TRBJ2-5; CDR3 protein: CASSKGQGQETQYF; CDR3 DNA: TGTGCCAGCAGCAAGGGACAGGGCCAAGAGACCCAGTACTTC
V gene: TRBV5-1; D gene: TRBD2; clone size: many; J gene: TRBJ2-2; CDR3 protein: CASSLQAGGPGELFF; CDR3 DNA: TGCGCCAGCAGTCTTCAGGCGGGGGGTCCCGGGGAGCTGTTTTTT
V gene: TRBV20-1; D gene: TRBD2; clone size: many; J gene: TRBJ2-1; CDR3 protein: CSATQPGLGLNEQFF; CDR3 DNA: TGCAGTGCTACCCAACCGGGACTAGGTTTAAATGAGCAGTTCTTC
V gene: TRBV5-4; D gene: TRBD2; clone size: many; J gene: TRBJ2-1; CDR3 protein: CASSFDRLAKQFF; CDR3 DNA: TGTGCCAGCAGCTTCGATAGACTAGCGAAACAGTTCTTC
V gene: TRBV12-3/TRBV12-4; D gene: .; clone size: many; J gene: TRBJ1-1; CDR3 protein: CASSRGDLEAFF; CDR3 DNA: TGTGCCAGCAGTCGCGGGGACCTTGAAGCTTTCTTT
V gene: TRBV4-2; D gene: .; clone size: many; J gene: TRBJ1-5; CDR3 protein: CASSQLFDQPQHF; CDR3 DNA: TGTGCCAGCAGCCAATTATTCGATCAGCCCCAGCATTTT
V gene: TRBV7-9; D gene: .; clone size: many; J gene: TRBJ2-3; CDR3 protein: CASSATHYPLDTDTQYF; CDR3 DNA: TGTGCCAGCAGCGCAACCCACTACCCCCTGGACACAGATACGCAGTATTTT
V gene: TRBV10-3; D gene: .; clone size: many; J gene: TRBJ2-1; CDR3 protein: CAISVHPKNEQFF; CDR3 DNA: TGTGCCATCAGTGTTCATCCGAAAAATGAGCAGTTCTTC
V gene: TRBV18; D gene: TRBD1; clone size: many; J gene: TRBJ1-2; CDR3 protein: CASSPTRDRDGYTF; CDR3 DNA: TGTGCCAGCTCACCTACCCGGGACAGGGACGGCTACACCTTC
V gene: TRBV12-3/TRBV12-4; D gene: .; clone size: many; J gene: TRBJ2-2; CDR3 protein: CASSTNRGGGELFF; CDR3 DNA: TGTGCCAGCAGTACAAACAGGGGAGGCGGGGAGCTGTTTTTT
V gene: TRBV6-1; D gene: TRBD1; clone size: .; J gene: TRBJ2-2; CDR3 protein: CASTWDRDTGELFF; CDR3 DNA: TGTGCCAGCACCTGGGACAGGGACACCGGGGAGCTGTTTTTT
V gene: TRBV19; D gene: TRBD1; clone size: many; J gene: TRBJ2-2; CDR3 protein: CASSAGQGPVGTGELFF; CDR3 DNA: TGTGCCAGTAGTGCGGGACAGGGCCCTGTGGGTACCGGGGAGCTGTTTTTT